The 24 T cell receptor beta chains reported below all come from one sample, sequenced in a study of regulatory T cells in long-lasting Graves disease. The time point: newly diagnosed GD, antithyroid drugs for less than 3 months. The TCR library was prepared using RNA isolated from PBMCs. CDR3 regions were amplified by Arm-PCR using iRepertoire HTBI primers to build TCR beta libraries. MiXCR, run by TCRdb on the multiplex PCR reads, gives a single entry per CDR3 protein. Of around 450,000 distinct CDR3 sequences detected, 15% appear once; the ten largest clones hold around 15%. This sample also belongs to another study, concerning T cells in Graves' hyperthyroidism and ophthalmopathy.

This sample comprised peripheral blood mononuclear cells (PBMCs), obtained at new diagnosis, from a patient treated with antithyroid drugs. Receptors were obtained from a woman in her 30s with Graves disease.

This clonotype was counted between two and nine times. This chain links TRBV6-5 with TRBJ2-4, with a weak D call TRBD2 (6 bases). CDR1 and CDR2 (germline): MNHEY, SVGAGI. The germline V and J ends were trimmed by 2 bases and 0 bases, with 11 bases remaining between them. The CDR3 consists of 16 residues. The CDR3 bases are TGTGCCAGCAGTTACGGAGGGTCCCTAGCCAAAAACATTCAGTACTTC. It codes for CASSYGGSLAKNIQYF.

This clonotype has just a few counts. The chain uses TRBV6-1 and TRBJ1-5; 9 bases agree with TRBD1. Trimming removed 7 bases from V and 4 bases from J; junction bases left unmatched: 2. Germline V lookup: CDR1 MNHNS, CDR2 SASEGT. The CDR3 covers 13 residues. In DNA form, the CDR3 reads TGTGCCAGCACAGGACAGGGGAATCAGCCCCAGCATTTT. Amino acid sequence: CASTGQGNQPQHF.

V gene TRBV5-1 combines with J gene TRBJ2-3; D is ambiguous. V lost 7 bases, J lost 9 bases, and 12 bases lay in between. The CDR3 runs 11 residues. The V gene's germline CDR1 is SGHRS and CDR2 YFSETQ. This CDR3 reads CASDSGDTQYF. The CDR3 DNA reads TGCGCCAGCGATTCGGGCGACACGCAGTATTTT.

At least ten counts were recorded for this clonotype. V and J are TRBV28 and TRBJ2-6; TRBD2 aligns across 13 bases. CDR1 is MDHEN, CDR2 SYDVKM, per germline. Trimming took 4 bases from V and 0 from J; bases not matched to a gene: 6. This CDR3 spans 19 amino acids. The CDR3 loop reads CASSSRLAGGRSGANVLTF. CDR3 sequence (DNA): TGTGCCAGCAGTTCAAGACTAGCGGGAGGTCGCTCTGGGGCCAACGTCCTGACTTTC.

In regard to this clonotype: Just one base apart from a much larger clone, this may be a read error. The rearrangement links TRBV28 to TRBJ2-7; 8 bases agree with TRBD2. CDR1 is MDHEN and CDR2 is SYDVKM in the germline V gene. The junction had 20 bases not matched to a gene; V was cut back by 10 bases and J by 6 bases. The CDR3 loop spans 16 amino acids. The CDR3 region has the DNA TGTGCCAAGATAACGACTGGTCGGGAGGGCTGTTGCGAGCAGTACTTC. It specifies CAKITTGREGCCEQYF.

Here the CDR3 reads CASSVASASSYEQYF. CDR3 bases: TGTGCCAGCAGTGTTGCTAGCGCCAGCTCCTACGAGCAGTACTTC. The chain combines TRBV2 with TRBJ2-7; maybe TRBD2 (6 bases). This CDR3 comprises 15 residues. The V gene lost 4 bases and the J gene lost 0 bases, with 13 bases spanning the gap. Germline CDR1 is SNHLY and CDR2 is FYNNEI.

This clonotype was picked up many times. The chain joins TRBV24-1 to TRBJ2-1; the D is unclear. The CDR3 is made up of 15 amino acids. Germline loops: CDR1 KGHDR, CDR2 SFDVKD. Trimming removed 7 bases from V and 1 base from J, with 13 bases in between. The CDR3 region has the DNA TGTGCCACCAGCGAACCCGGACGGTCCTACAATGAGCAGTTCTTC. Protein sequence: CATSEPGRSYNEQFF.

This clonotype was counted ten times or more. The chain couples TRBV27 to TRBJ2-1, with 12 bases lining up with TRBD2. Losses at the gene ends were 6 bases for V and 7 bases for J; bases not matched to a gene: 1. The CDR3 is 13 amino acids. Germline values: CDR1 MNHEY, CDR2 SMNVEV (reference sequence). Here the CDR3 DNA reads TGTGCCAGCAGCGGACTAGCGGGAAATGAGCAGTTCTTC. Amino acids: CASSGLAGNEQFF.

Comments on this clonotype: This likely came from a read error, as a far larger clone is one base away. The rearrangement joins TRBV7-2 to TRBJ2-3; D ambiguous. This CDR3 comprises 15 residues. Germline V gene lookup returns CDR1 SGHTA and CDR2 FQGNSA. Trimming cost V 2 bases and J 2 bases, with 11 bases left between them. CDR3 DNA sequence: TGTGCCAGCAGCTTATACGGGCCTATCACAGATACGCAGTATTTT. Translating it yields CASSLYGPITDTQYF.

This rearrangement joins TRBV19 to TRBJ2-7; a possible D gene is TRBD2 (5 bases). V lost 4 bases and J lost 2, with 9 bases in between. Germline V gene data show CDR1 as LNHDA and CDR2 as SQIVND (reference sequence). The CDR3 has 13 residues. The CDR3 region is CASSRTVAYEQYF. The CDR3 DNA is TGTGCCAGTAGTAGGACTGTAGCCTACGAGCAGTACTTC.

The sample holds many counts of this clonotype. The chain uses TRBV20-1 and TRBJ1-1, with D hard to call. The CDR3 is 16 amino acids. Per the germline V gene, CDR1 is DFQATT and CDR2 is SNEGSKA (reference sequence). Trimming took off 0 bases at V and 0 bases at J, with 14 bases between the two ends. The CDR3 sequence is CSARDLQRPLNTEAFF. The CDR3 DNA reads TGCAGTGCTAGAGATCTTCAGAGACCTTTGAACACTGAAGCTTTCTTT.

This clonotype has just a few counts. This chain links TRBV5-1 with TRBJ1-1; 7 nucleotides match TRBD1. Trimming cost V 0 bases and J 4 bases; bases outside gene matches: 12. The CDR3 loop spans 17 amino acids. Germline CDR1 is SGHRS and CDR2 is YFSETQ. The CDR3 DNA sequence: TGCGCCAGCAGCTTGGGCGGGACGACAGGGCTGGGCACTGAAGCTTTCTTT. It translates to CASSLGGTTGLGTEAFF.

This clonotype has only a few counts. V gene TRBV18 combines with J gene TRBJ2-1, with 9 bases identical to TRBD2. J lost 3 bases, V lost 9 bases, and 6 bases had no gene match. The CDR3 has 14 residues. Germline CDR1 is KGHSH and CDR2 is LQKENI. The CDR3 spells CASHPTSGYNEQFF. The CDR3 DNA reads as TGTGCCAGTCACCCGACTAGCGGCTACAATGAGCAGTTCTTC.

This clonotype was seen at least ten times. The chain is built from TRBV11-3 and TRBJ1-2, with D possibly being TRBD1 (6 bases). The CDR3 has 12 amino acids. With 5 bases removed from V and 8 bases from J, the gap between germline ends came to 12 bases. The germline CDR1 and CDR2 sequences are SGHNT and YENEEA. CDR3 nucleotide sequence: TGTGCCAGCAGCCCAGAGGGGGGAGGCTACACCTTC. It specifies CASSPEGGGYTF.

This clonotype was detected ten times or more. The rearrangement links TRBV11-2 to TRBJ1-1, with D tentatively TRBD1 (6 bases). The CDR3 is made up of 12 amino acids. V dropped 4 bases and J dropped 4 bases, with 7 bases sitting between them. The germline V gene encodes CDR1 SGHAT and CDR2 FQNNGV. CDR3 sequence reads: CASSSDSTEAFF. Written as DNA, the CDR3 is TGTGCCAGCAGCTCGGACAGCACTGAAGCTTTCTTT.

This clonotype was seen many times. The rearrangement links TRBV18 to TRBJ2-3; D call uncertain. There are 13 residues in the CDR3. Trimming shortened V by 3 bases and J by 3 bases, and 7 bases separated the two germline ends. Per germline, CDR1 KGHSH and CDR2 LQKENI. The CDR3 DNA sequence: TGTGCCAGCTCACCTGCGCATACAGATACGCAGTATTTT. Encoded protein: CASSPAHTDTQYF. The full variable domain, rest sourced from reference TRBV18 and TRBJ2-3, is NAGVMQNPRHLVRRRGQEARLRCSPMKGHSHVYWYRQLPEEGLKFMVYLQKENIIDESGMPKERFSAEFPKEGPSILRIQQVVRGDSAAYFCASSPAHTDTQYFGPGTRLTVL.

This clonotype appeared many times. The rearrangement links TRBV28 to TRBJ1-1; TRBD1 matches 7 bases. Germline assignment: CDR1 MDHEN and CDR2 SYDVKM. CDR3 length: 13 amino acids. The V segment lost 8 bases and the J segment 0 bases; nucleotides outside the gene matches: 3. The CDR3 DNA follows: TGTGCCAGCCGTACAGGGGTGAACACTGAAGCTTTCTTT. Amino acid sequence: CASRTGVNTEAFF.

This clonotype appeared many times. This rearrangement joins TRBV18 to TRBJ1-2; 11 bases match TRBD1. J gave up 7 bases and V 0 bases, and 7 bases lay outside the gene matches. CDR1 and CDR2 (germline): KGHSH, LQKENI. The CDR3 has 16 residues. CDR3 residues: CASSPPGTGGFRGYTF. The DNA for the CDR3 is TGTGCCAGCTCACCACCGGGGACAGGGGGTTTTCGTGGCTACACCTTC.

There are many counts of this clonotype. The gene calls are TRBV5-1 and TRBJ2-7; the match to TRBD2 covers 11 bases. Germline trimming cut 0 bases from V and 7 bases from J; bases unmatched to any gene: 9. Germline values: CDR1 SGHRS, CDR2 YFSETQ. This CDR3 is built from 16 residues. CDR3: CASSLGKLAGVGEQYF. The CDR3 bases are TGCGCCAGCAGCTTGGGTAAACTAGCGGGAGTGGGTGAGCAGTACTTC.

This clonotype has a count of ten or more. This chain uses TRBV5-1 with TRBJ2-1; no firm D call. V lost 0 bases to trimming and J lost 6 bases, with 13 bases between them. This CDR3 contains 15 residues. CDR1 SGHRS and CDR2 YFSETQ come from the germline V gene. Here the CDR3 reads CASSLGGLPANEQFF. In nucleotides, the CDR3 is TGCGCCAGCAGCTTGGGCGGCCTTCCCGCCAATGAGCAGTTCTTC. Full variable domain (remainder filled in from reference TRBV5-1 and TRBJ2-1): KAGVTQTPRYLIKTRGQQVTLSCSPISGHRSVSWYQQTPGQGLQFLFEYFSETQRNKGNFPGRFSGRQFSNSRSEMNVSTLELGDSALYLCASSLGGLPANEQFFGPGTRLTVL.

This clonotype came up many times. This rearrangement joins TRBV11-2 to TRBJ2-6, with D perhaps matching TRBD1 (5 bases). Per germline, CDR1 SGHAT and CDR2 FQNNGV. CDR3 length: 16 amino acids. Trimming pared 5 bases from V and 0 bases from J, leaving 11 bases between. CDR3 DNA: TGTGCCAGCAGCCTTTTGACAGTCTCTGGGGCCAACGTCCTGACTTTC. Its protein is CASSLLTVSGANVLTF.

This clonotype was seen many times. This chain links TRBV13 with TRBJ1-5; 10 nucleotides match TRBD1. V shed 4 bases, J shed 1 base, and the junction held 4 bases outside the gene matches. This CDR3 contains 16 residues. Per the germline V gene, CDR1 is PRHDT and CDR2 is FYEKMQ (reference sequence). CDR3 sequence: CASSSSGQGSNQPQHF. Here the CDR3 DNA reads TGTGCCAGCAGCTCCTCGGGACAGGGGAGCAATCAGCCCCAGCATTTT.

This clonotype was counted a few times. V and J are TRBV14 and TRBJ2-1; D may be TRBD2 (5 bases). Germline CDR1 SGHDN, CDR2 FVKESK. The length of the CDR3 is 15 residues. Deletions cut 1 base from V and 4 bases from J, with 11 bases between. CDR3 sequence reads: CASSQGRSMYNEQFF. The CDR3 DNA is TGTGCCAGCAGCCAAGGGAGGTCAATGTACAATGAGCAGTTCTTC.

This clonotype was seen repeatedly, ten times or more. The chain couples TRBV12-3 or TRBV12-4 to TRBJ1-6; a weak D match, TRBD1 (5 bases). The CDR3 contains 14 residues. Trimming shortened V by 1 base and J by 10 bases, and 11 bases separated the two germline ends. CDR3 region: CASSLGQGESPLHF. Here the CDR3 DNA reads TGTGCCAGCAGTTTAGGGCAGGGCGAGTCACCCCTCCACTTT.